This TCR beta chain emerged from a study of blood T cell repertoires in COVID-19 (TCRdb year 2020). For context, the study as a whole: Collaborator samples came from the United States, Italy and Spain and covered acute and convalescent phases of COVID-19. The material from the prospective study consisted of cDNA or gDNA derived from T cells, B-cell-depleted T cells, or PBMCs. Deeply sampled blood TCRbeta repertoires from subjects exposed to, actively infected with, or recovered from COVID-19 were included in the dataset. A freely available public database, intended as a resource for researchers studying the immune response to SARS-CoV-2, is where the repertoires were released. Samples were obtained from the ongoing ImmuneRACE study (first 160 participants) and from some 1,300 subjects provided by 6 global collaborators. The sample metadata nearly always contained a de-identified subject ID, COVID-19 status, age in years and sex. Where available, HLA class I and class II types were obtained from metadata supplied by the sample provider rather than from assay-based typing.

The full study reports these points: How much clinical and demographic metadata was included differed by source and by participant, and the metadata was provided uncurated.

The immunoSEQ Assay, a bias-controlled multiplex PCR, was used to amplify TCRbeta CDR3 regions from genomic DNA. Turning to the authors' computational methods: The number of nucleated cells in each sample was estimated by amplification of reference gene primers within the assay. To quantify the absolute abundance of each unique TCRbeta CDR3 rearrangement, sequence reads were collapsed and filtered. For each sample, productive Simpson clonality was calculated by taking the square root of Simpson's diversity index across productive rearrangements. The table was pulled from immuneACCESS by TCRdb, which kept in-frame rearrangements only. Such tables lose some clones; where checked, under half of the loss comes from unresolved V genes, and the rest has no known cause. V, J and clone size reflect that table, while D and trimming were determined from the DNA. Present in this sample are about 44,000 clones, 87% of which were seen just once. The ten largest account for approximately 23% of the sample.

The CDR3, from cysteine to phenylalanine, totals 15 residues. The DNA shown is the 45-base CDR3, in frame from base 1. The germline V gene (reference sequence) gives CDR1 as LGHDT and CDR2 as YNNKEL. V loses 4 bases at its end and J loses 3 bases; junction bases beyond the gene matches: 6. The collaborating institutions used their own protocols to collect whole blood in K2EDTA tubes. For TCRbeta analysis, collaborators shipped samples as frozen whole blood, isolated PBMCs, or DNA extracted from either of those sample types. As concerns this clone: Its antigen has not been determined. No per-base quality is available; no much larger clone lies one base away.

The chain uses TRBV3-1 (or the pseudogene TRBV3-2) and TRBJ2-3; 8 bases in the middle match TRBD2. This receptor was identified in a woman of 80 years or more in a cohort sampled during active or convalescent COVID-19. The sample taken for sequencing was peripheral blood. Here is the DNA: TGTGCCAGCAGCCGCGGGGGGTTGGGGACAGATACGCAGTATTTT. It is translated as CASSRGGLGTDTQYF.